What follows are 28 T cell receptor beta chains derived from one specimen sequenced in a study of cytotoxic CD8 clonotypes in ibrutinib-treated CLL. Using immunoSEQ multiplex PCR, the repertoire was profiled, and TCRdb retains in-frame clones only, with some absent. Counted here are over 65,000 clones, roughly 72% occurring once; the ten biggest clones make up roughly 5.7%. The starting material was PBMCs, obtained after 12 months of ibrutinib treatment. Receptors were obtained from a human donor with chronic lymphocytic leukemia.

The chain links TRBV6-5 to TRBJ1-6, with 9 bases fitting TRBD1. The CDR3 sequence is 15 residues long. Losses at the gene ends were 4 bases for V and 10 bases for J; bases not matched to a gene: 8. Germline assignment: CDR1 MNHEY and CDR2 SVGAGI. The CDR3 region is CASSSSKTGGSPLHF. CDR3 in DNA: TGTGCCAGCAGTTCCTCTAAGACAGGGGGATCACCCCTCCACTTT.

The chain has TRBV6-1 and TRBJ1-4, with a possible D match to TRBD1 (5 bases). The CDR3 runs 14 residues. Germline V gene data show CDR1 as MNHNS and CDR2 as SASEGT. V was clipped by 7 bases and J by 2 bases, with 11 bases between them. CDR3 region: CASTPTVTNEKLFF. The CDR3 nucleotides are TGTGCCAGCACCCCGACAGTGACTAATGAAAAACTGTTTTTT.

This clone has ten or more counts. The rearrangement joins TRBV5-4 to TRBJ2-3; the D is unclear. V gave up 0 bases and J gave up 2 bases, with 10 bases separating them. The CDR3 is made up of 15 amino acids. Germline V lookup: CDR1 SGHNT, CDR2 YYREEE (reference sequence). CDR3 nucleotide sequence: TGTGCCAGCAGCTTGGCCGGTATTACCACAGATACGCAGTATTTT. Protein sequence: CASSLAGITTDTQYF.

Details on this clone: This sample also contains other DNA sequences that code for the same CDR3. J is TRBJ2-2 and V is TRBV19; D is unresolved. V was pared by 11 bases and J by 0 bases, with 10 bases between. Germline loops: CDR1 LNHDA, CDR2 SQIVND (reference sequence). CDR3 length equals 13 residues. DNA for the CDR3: TGTGCCTCCACTAACCCGAACACCGGGGAGCTGTTTTTT. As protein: CASTNPNTGELFF.

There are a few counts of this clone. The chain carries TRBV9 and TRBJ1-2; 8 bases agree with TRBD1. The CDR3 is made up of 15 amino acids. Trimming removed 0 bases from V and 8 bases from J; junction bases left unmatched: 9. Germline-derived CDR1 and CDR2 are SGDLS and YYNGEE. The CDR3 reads CASSVVNSGGGGYTF. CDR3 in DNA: TGTGCCAGCAGCGTAGTTAACTCAGGGGGCGGCGGCTACACCTTC.

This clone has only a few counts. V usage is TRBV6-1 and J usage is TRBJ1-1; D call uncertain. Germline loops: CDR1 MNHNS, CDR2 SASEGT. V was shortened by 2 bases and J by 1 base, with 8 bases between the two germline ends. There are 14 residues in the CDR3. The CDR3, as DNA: TGTGCCAGCAGTGAATCCGGCAGGAACACTGAAGCTTTCTTT. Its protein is CASSESGRNTEAFF.

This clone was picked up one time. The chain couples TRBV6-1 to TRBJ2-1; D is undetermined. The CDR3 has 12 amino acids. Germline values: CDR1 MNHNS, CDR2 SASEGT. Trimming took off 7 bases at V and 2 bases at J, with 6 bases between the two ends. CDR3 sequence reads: CASTMTYNEQFF. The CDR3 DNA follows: TGTGCCAGCACCATGACCTACAATGAGCAGTTCTTC.

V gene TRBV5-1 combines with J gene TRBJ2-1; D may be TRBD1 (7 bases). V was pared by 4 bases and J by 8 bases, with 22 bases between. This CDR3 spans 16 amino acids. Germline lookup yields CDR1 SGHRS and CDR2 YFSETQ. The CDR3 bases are TGCGCCAGCAGCCTGTCACTGACAGGGAGGACGGATGAGCAGTTCTTC. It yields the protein CASSLSLTGRTDEQFF.

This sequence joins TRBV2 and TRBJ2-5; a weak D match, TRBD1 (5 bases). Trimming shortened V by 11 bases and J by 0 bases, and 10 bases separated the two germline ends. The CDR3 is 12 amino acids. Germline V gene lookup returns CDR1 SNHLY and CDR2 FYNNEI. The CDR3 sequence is CAGDRNQETQYF. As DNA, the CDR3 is TGTGCCGGAGACAGAAACCAAGAGACCCAGTACTTC.

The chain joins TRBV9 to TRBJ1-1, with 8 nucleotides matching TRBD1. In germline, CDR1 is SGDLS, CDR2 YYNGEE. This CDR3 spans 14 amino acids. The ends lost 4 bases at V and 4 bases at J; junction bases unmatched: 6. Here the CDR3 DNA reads TGTGCCAGCAGCCCCCAGGACAGGGTCACTGAAGCTTTCTTT. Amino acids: CASSPQDRVTEAFF.

The CDR3 here is CASSLAPGNSPLHF. Written as DNA, the CDR3 is TGTGCCAGCAGCTTAGCGCCGGGTAATTCACCCCTCCACTTT. The rearrangement links TRBV7-9 to TRBJ1-6, with D unclear. Germline V gene lookup returns CDR1 SEHNR and CDR2 FQNEAQ (reference sequence). This CDR3 region has 14 residues. V was trimmed by 0 bases and J by 6 bases, leaving 6 bases between them.

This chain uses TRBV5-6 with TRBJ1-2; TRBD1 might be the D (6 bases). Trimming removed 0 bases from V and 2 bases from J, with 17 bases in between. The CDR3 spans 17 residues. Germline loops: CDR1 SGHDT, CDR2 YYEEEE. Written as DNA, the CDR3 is TGTGCCAGCAGCTTGGTGCCGCTGGGGGCTGGGAACTATGGCTACACCTTC. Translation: CASSLVPLGAGNYGYTF.

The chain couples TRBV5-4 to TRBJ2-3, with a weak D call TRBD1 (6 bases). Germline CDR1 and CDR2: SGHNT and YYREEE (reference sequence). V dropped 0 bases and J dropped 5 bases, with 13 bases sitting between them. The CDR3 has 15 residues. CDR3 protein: CASSLVGALGDTQYF. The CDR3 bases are TGTGCCAGCAGCTTGGTGGGGGCGTTAGGAGATACGCAGTATTTT.

This CDR3 reads CASSISDGYTF. CDR3 nucleotides: TGTGCCAGTAGTATATCTGATGGCTACACCTTC. The chain uses TRBV19 and TRBJ1-2; D is ambiguous. Germline V gene sequence: CDR1 LNHDA, CDR2 SQIVND (reference sequence). The CDR3 covers 11 residues. Trimming cost V 2 bases and J 6 bases, with 4 bases left between them.

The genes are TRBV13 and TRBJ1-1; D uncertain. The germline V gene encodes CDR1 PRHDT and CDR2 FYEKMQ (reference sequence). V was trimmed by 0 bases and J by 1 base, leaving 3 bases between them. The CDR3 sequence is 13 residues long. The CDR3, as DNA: TGTGCCAGCAGCTTAGGGGGGAACACTGAAGCTTTCTTT. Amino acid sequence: CASSLGGNTEAFF.

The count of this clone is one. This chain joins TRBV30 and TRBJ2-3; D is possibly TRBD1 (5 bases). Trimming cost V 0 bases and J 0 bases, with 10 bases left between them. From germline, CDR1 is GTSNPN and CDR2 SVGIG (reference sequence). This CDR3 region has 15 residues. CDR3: CAWSVPGISTDTQYF. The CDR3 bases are TGTGCCTGGAGTGTACCAGGGATCAGCACAGATACGCAGTATTTT.

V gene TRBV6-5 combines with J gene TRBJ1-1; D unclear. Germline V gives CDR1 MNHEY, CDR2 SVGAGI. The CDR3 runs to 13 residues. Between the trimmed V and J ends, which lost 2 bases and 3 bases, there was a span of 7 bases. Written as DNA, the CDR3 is TGTGCCAGCAGTTACAGGGATGACACTGAAGCTTTCTTT. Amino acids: CASSYRDDTEAFF.

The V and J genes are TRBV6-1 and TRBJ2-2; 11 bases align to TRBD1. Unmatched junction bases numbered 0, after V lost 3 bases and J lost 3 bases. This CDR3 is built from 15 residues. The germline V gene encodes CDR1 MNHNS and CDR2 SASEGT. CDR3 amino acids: CASSEGQGDTGELFF. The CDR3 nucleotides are TGTGCCAGCAGTGAGGGACAGGGGGACACCGGGGAGCTGTTTTTT.

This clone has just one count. CDR3: CASGQGKERTNYGYTF. Written as DNA, the CDR3 is TGTGCCAGCGGCCAGGGAAAGGAGAGGACTAACTATGGCTACACCTTC. The chain uses TRBV7-9 and TRBJ1-2, with D perhaps TRBD1 (5 bases). This CDR3 spans 16 amino acids. Germline loops: CDR1 SEHNR, CDR2 FQNEAQ (reference sequence). Trimming took off 8 bases at V and 0 bases at J, with 19 bases between the two ends.

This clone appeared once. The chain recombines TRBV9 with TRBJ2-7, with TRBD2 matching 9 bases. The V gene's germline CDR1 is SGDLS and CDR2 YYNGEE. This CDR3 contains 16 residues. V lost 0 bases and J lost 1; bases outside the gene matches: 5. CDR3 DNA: TGTGCCAGCAGCGTAGGGCTAGCGGGGTTGTCCTACGAGCAGTACTTC. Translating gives CASSVGLAGLSYEQYF.

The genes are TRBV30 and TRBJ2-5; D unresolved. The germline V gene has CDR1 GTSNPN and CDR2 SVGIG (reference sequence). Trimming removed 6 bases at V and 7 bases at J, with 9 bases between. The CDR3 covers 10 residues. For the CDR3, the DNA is TGTGCCTGCCTAATAGGGACCCAGTACTTC. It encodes CACLIGTQYF.

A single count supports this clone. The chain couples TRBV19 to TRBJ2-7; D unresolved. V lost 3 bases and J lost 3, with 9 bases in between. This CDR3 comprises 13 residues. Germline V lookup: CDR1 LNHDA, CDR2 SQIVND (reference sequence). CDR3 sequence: CASSMGNFYEQYF. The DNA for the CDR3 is TGTGCCAGTAGTATGGGTAATTTCTACGAGCAGTACTTC.

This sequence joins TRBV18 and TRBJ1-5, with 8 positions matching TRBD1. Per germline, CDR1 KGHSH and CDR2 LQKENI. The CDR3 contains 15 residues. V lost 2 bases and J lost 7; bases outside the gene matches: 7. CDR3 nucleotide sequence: TGTGCCAGCTCACCATCGACAGGGGTTAGCCAGCCCCAGCATTTT. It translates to CASSPSTGVSQPQHF.

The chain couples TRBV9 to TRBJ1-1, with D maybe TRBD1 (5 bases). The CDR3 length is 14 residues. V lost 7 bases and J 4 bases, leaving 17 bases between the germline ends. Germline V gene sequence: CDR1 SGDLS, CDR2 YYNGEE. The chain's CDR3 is CASSSSGRVTEAFF. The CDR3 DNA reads TGTGCCAGCTCTTCCTCGGGGCGGGTCACTGAAGCTTTCTTT.

The CDR3 nucleotides are TGTGCCAGTAGCCCCGGGGGAGAAACTGGAAACACCATATATTTT. Its protein is CASSPGGETGNTIYF. The chain is built from TRBV19 and TRBJ1-3, with a weak D call TRBD1 (5 bases). The length of the CDR3 is 15 residues. Germline CDR1 and CDR2: LNHDA and SQIVND (reference sequence). Trimming stripped 6 bases from V and 2 bases from J, with 14 bases between.

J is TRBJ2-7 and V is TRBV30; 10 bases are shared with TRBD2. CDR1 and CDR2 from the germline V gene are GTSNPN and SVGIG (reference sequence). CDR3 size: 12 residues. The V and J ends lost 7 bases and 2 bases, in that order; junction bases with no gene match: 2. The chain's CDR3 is CASAGGTYEQYF. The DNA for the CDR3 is TGTGCCTCAGCGGGGGGGACCTACGAGCAGTACTTC.

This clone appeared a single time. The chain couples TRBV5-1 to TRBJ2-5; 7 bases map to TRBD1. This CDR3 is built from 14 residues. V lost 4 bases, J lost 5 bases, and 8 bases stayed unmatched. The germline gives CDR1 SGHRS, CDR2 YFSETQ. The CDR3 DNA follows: TGCGCCAGCAGCCCGACCCGCAGGGGGGAGACCCAGTACTTC. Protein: CASSPTRRGETQYF. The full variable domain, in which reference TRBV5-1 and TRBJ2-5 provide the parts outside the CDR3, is KAGVTQTPRYLIKTRGQQVTLSCSPISGHRSVSWYQQTPGQGLQFLFEYFSETQRNKGNFPGRFSGRQFSNSRSEMNVSTLELGDSALYLCASSPTRRGETQYFGPGTRLLVL.

This CDR3 is CASSKEGQGTEKLFF. In DNA, the CDR3 is TGTGCCAGTAGTAAGGAGGGGCAGGGGACTGAAAAACTGTTTTTT. The chain combines TRBV19 with TRBJ1-4, with D possibly matching TRBD1 (6 bases). The CDR3 has 15 residues. V gave up 4 bases and J gave up 7 bases, with 16 bases separating them. Germline V gene lookup returns CDR1 LNHDA and CDR2 SQIVND (reference sequence).